This T cell receptor beta chain was sequenced in a study of healthy donors' naive CD4 and CD8 T cells (dated by TCRdb to between 2014 and 2017). About the study as a whole: Donors were chosen to span three age groups (20-25, 40-50 and 60-70 years, five or six each), with mean age roughly 44 and half female. The study sequenced rearranged TCR alpha and beta chains from naive CD4+ and CD8+ T cells to test how TCR variation relates to lineage commitment. Donors were HLA-typed by sequencing at HLA-A, -B, -C, -DRB1, -DQB1 and -DPB1 using the SBTexcellerator protocol, an ABI3130xl analyzer and SBTengine software. Peripheral blood mononuclear cells were obtained from 18 unrelated, healthy individuals. The TCR alpha libraries followed the same workflow as the beta chain, except for a newly designed primer set that covered all functional IMGT alpha gene variants. Study-level results and caveats: Possible repertoire bias from homeostatic proliferation of naive T cells was not directly addressed. Because the alpha and beta chains were sequenced in bulk, pairing them was not possible, and so effects of the combined chains went unevaluated. Taken together, V genes, J genes and CDR3 charge appeared to account for around 13% of the variance in CD4/CD8 propensity, acting in a largely additive way. Bias between naive CD4+ and CD8+ cells was reportedly observed for most V and J gene segments, consistently across donors and independently of HLA genotype. In both chains, CD4+ lineage was associated with a positively charged CDR3, and CD8+ lineage was associated with a negatively charged CDR3.

Notes on this clonotype: Its antigen is not yet known. One junction end disagrees with the germline gene, perhaps due to a read error.

For CDR1 and CDR2, the germline V gene lists SQVTM and ANQGSEA. From the cysteine through the phenylalanine, the CDR3 covers 14 amino acids. The DNA shown is the 42-base CDR3, in frame from base 1. Sequencing took place on a 454 GS FLX Titanium. TCR libraries were built from approximately 500 ng of total RNA with a previously published linear amplification protocol. The sequencing itself ran on the Roche/454 Genome Sequencer using Titanium chemistry. In the authors' own workflow: From five or six of the healthy donors, approximately 80,000 rearranged TCR alpha transcripts were sequenced. Duplicate transcripts were removed, and each unique TCR clonotype was defined by its CDR3 junction following IMGT nomenclature. CD4 versus CD8 status was modeled on V and J genes by logistic regression in R 2.13.0, with adjustment for donor effects and Bonferroni correction for multiple testing. The public reads were reprocessed in TCRdb via fastp at Q25 and MiXCR, keeping in-frame beta chains. Rows merge per CDR3 protein into single entries with the most common DNA and genes. These V and J calls rely on TCRdb rather than the paper's analysis. This sample comprises 150,000 to 200,000 distinct CDR3 sequences, 74% of them detected only once. The leading ten clones occupy roughly 2.3% of the sample.

Cells with a CD4+CD8-CD45RO-CD45RA+ profile were isolated by FACS and defined as naive CD4+ T cells, and those with a CD8+CD4-CD45RA+CD27bright profile were defined as naive CD8+ T cells. Antibodies against CD4 (RPA-T4), CD8 (SK1), CD27 (O323), CD45RA (HI100) and CD45RO (UCHL1) were used for sorting. The clonotype comes from a pool of human donors in good health; the sample pools cells from several healthy donors. The chain couples TRBV29-1 to TRBJ2-3; there is no confident call for the D gene. The sample taken for sequencing was naive CD4+ and CD8+ T cells sorted from blood, pooled from several donors. Taken with the paper, the label for cell subset or site translates to: FACS-sorted naive CD4+ (CD45RO-CD45RA+) and naive CD8+ (CD45RA+CD27bright) T cells. This receptor carries the CDR3 CSVEKATSTDTQYF. The DNA sequence is TGCAGCGTTGAAAAGGCGACTTCCACAGATACGCAATATTTT.